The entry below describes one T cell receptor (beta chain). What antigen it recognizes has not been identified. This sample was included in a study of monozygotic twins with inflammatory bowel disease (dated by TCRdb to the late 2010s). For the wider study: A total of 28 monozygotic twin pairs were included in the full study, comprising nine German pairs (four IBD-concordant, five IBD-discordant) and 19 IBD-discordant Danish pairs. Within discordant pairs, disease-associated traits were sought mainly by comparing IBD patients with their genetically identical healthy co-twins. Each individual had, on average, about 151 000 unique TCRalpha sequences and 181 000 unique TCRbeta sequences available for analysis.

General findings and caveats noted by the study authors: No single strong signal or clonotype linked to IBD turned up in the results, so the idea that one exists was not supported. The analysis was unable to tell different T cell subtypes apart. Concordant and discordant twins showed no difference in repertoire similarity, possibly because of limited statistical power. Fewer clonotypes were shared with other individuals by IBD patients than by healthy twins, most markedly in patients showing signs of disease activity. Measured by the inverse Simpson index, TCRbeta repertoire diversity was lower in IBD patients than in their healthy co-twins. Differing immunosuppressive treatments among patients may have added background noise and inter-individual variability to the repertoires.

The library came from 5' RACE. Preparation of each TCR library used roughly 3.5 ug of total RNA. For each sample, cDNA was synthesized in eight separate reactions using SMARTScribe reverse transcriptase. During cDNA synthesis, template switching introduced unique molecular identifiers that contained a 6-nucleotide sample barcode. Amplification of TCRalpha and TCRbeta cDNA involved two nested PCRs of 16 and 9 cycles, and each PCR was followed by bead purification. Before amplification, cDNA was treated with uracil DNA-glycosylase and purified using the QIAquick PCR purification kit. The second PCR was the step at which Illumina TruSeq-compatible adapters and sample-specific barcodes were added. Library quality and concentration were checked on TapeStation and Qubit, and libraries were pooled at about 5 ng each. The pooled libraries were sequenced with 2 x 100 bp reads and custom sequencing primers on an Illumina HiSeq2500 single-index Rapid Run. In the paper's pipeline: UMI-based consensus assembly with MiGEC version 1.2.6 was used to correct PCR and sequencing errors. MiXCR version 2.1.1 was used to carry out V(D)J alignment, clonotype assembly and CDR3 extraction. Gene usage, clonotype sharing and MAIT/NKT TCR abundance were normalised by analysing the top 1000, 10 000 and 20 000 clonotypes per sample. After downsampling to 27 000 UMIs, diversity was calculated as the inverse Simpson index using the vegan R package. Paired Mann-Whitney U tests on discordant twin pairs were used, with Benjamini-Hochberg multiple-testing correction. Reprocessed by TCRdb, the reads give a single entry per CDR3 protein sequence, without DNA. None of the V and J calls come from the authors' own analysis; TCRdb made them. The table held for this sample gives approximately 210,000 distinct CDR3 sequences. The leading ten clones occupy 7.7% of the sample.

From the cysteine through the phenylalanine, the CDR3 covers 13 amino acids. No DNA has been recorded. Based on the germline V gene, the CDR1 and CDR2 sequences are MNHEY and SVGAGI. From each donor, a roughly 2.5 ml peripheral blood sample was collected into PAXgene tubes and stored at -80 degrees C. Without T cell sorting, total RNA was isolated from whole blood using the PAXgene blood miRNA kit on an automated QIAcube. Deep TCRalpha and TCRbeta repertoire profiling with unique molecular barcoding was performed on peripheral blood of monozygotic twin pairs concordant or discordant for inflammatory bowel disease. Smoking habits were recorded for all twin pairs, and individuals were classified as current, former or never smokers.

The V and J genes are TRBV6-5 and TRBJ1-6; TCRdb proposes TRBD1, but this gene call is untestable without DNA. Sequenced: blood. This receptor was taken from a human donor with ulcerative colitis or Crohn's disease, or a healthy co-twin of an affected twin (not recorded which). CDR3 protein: CASRDRGRSPLHF.